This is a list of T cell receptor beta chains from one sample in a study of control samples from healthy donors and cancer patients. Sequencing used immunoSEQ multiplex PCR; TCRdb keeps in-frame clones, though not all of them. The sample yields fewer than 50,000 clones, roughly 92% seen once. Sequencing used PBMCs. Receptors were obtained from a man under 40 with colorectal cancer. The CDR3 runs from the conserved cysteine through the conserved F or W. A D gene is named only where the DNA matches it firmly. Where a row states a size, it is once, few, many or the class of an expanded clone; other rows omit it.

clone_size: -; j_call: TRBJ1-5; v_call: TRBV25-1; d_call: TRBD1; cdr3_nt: TGTGCCAGCCTTACAGGGGGGGGAAGAGGACCCCAGCATTTT; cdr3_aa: CASLTGGGRGPQHF
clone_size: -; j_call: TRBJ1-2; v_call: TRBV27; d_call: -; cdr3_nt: TGTGCCAGCAGTTTATATGGGGGACAAGCTTATGGCTACACCTTC; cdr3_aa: CASSLYGGQAYGYTF
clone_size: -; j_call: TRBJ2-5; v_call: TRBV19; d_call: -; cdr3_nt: TGTGCCAGTAGTATAGGGGGGACACAAGAGACCCAGTACTTC; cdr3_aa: CASSIGGTQETQYF
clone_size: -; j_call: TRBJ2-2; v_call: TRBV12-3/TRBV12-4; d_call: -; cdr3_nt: TGTGCCAGCAGTTTCAGGAGCACCGGGGAGCTGTTTTTT; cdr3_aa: CASSFRSTGELFF
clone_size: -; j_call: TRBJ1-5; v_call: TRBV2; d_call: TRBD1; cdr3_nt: TGTGCCAGCAGTGGACAGGGGGCTCGAAGCAATCAGCCCCAGCATTTT; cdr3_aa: CASSGQGARSNQPQHF
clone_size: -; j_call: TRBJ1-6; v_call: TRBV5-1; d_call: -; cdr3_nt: TGCGCCAGCAGCTTCCAGCGAGATAATTCACCCCTCCACTTT; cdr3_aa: CASSFQRDNSPLHF
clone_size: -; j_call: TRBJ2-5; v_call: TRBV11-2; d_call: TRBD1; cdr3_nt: TGTGCCAGCAGCTTATGGACAGGGGTTTCAGAGACCCAGTACTTC; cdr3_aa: CASSLWTGVSETQYF
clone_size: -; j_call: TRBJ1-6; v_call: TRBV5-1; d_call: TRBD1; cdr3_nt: TGCGCCAGCAGCTACCTTTCGGACAGGGCTAATTCACCCCTCCACTTT; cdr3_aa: CASSYLSDRANSPLHF
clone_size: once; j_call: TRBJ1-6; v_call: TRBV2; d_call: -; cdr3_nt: TGTGCCAGCTGGGAGAGCTTAGGGAAGGTTAGCTCCTATAATTCACCCCTCCACTTT; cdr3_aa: CASWESLGKVSSYNSPLHF
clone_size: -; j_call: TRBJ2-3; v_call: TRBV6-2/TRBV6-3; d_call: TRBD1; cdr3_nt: TGTGCCAGCAGTTACTCGGGACAGCCCACAGATACGCAGTATTTT; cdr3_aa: CASSYSGQPTDTQYF
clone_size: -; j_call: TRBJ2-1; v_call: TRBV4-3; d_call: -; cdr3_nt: TGCGCCAGCAGCCTCTCTCCCTTTGGGGGCAGCGGCATCAATGAGCAGTTCTTC; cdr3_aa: CASSLSPFGGSGINEQFF
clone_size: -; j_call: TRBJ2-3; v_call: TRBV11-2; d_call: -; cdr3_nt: TGTGCCAGCAGCTTAGGCGGGTCTAGCACAGATACGCAGTATTTT; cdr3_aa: CASSLGGSSTDTQYF
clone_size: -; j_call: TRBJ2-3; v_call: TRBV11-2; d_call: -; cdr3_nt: TGTGCCAGCAGCTTAGAGGGGGACTTGAGCACAGATACGCAGTATTTT; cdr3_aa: CASSLEGDLSTDTQYF
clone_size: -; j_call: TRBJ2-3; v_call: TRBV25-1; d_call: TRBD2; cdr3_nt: TGTGCCAGCACCCCCCCCAGGGCTAGCGGGAGCACAGATACGCAGTATTTT; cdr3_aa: CASTPPRASGSTDTQYF
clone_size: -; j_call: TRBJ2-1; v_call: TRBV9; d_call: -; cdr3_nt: TGTGCCAGCGGACAGCCCTACAATGAGCAGTTCTTC; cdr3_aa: CASGQPYNEQFF
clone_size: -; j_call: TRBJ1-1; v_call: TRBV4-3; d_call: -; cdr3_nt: TGCGCCAGCAGCCAAGTAAGGGGCACTGAAGCTTTCTTT; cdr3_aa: CASSQVRGTEAFF
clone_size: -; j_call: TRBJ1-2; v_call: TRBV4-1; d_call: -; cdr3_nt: TGCGCCAGCAGCCAAGATAAGTGGGTCAACTATGGCTACACCTTC; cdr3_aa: CASSQDKWVNYGYTF
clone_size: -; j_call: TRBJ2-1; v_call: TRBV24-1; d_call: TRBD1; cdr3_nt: TGTGCCACTGCCTACGGGACAGGGGTGGTAAATGAGCAGTTCTTC; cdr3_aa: CATAYGTGVVNEQFF
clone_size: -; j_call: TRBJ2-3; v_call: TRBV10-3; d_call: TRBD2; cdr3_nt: TGTGCCATCAGTTTAGCGGGGGGGTTGGCAGATACGCAGTATTTT; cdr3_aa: CAISLAGGLADTQYF
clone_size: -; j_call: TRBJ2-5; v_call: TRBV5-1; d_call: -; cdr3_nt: TGCGCCAGCAGCTTGGATGGCAAGCCTGGGGAGACCCAGTACTTC; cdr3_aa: CASSLDGKPGETQYF
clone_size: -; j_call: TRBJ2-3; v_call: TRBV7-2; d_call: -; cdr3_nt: TGTGCCAGCAGCTTAATCGAGCCGGACTGGCGGGGAAACACAGATACGCAGTATTTT; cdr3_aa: CASSLIEPDWRGNTDTQYF
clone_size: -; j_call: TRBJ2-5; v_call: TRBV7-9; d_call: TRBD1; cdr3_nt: TGTGCCAGCAGCTCGACCTCGGGGGACAGGAACGGCGAGACCCAGTACTTC; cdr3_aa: CASSSTSGDRNGETQYF
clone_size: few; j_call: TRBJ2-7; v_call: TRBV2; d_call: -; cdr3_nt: TGTGCCAGCAGTGGACAGCGTACCTACGAGCAGTACTTC; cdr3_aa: CASSGQRTYEQYF
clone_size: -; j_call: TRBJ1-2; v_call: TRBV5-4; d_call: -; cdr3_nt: TGTGCCAGCAGCTCCCCGGATGGCTACACCTTC; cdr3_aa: CASSSPDGYTF
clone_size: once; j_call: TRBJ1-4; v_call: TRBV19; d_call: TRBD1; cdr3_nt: TGTGCCAGTAGTACAGGACAGGGAACTAATGAAAAACTGTTTTTT; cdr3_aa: CASSTGQGTNEKLFF
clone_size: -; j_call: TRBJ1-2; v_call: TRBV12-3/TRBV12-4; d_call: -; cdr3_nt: TGTGCCAGCAGTTTCTCGGGTGGCTACACCTTC; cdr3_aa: CASSFSGGYTF
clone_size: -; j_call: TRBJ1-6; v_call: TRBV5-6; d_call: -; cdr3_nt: TGTGCCAGCAGCTTGGTTTATGGGGAGAGGGTTGGAGGAGGATCACCCCTCCACTTT; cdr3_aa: CASSLVYGERVGGGSPLHF
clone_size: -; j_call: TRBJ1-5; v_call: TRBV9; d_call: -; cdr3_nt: TGTGCCAGCAGCGTGTCGGGGGGGCGCAATCAGCCCCAGCATTTT; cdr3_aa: CASSVSGGRNQPQHF
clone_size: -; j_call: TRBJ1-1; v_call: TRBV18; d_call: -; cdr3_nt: TGTGCCAGCTCAACTTACTCAGGGGAGTTGGGCACTGAAGCTTTCTTT; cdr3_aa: CASSTYSGELGTEAFF
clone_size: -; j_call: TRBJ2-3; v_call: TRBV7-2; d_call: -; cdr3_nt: TGTGCCAGCAGCTTAGCGGGGTTAGCAAGAGATACGCAGTATTTT; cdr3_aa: CASSLAGLARDTQYF
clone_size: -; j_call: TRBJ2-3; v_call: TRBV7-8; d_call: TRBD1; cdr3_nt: TGTGCCAGCAGCCGGGACAGCCACACAGATACGCAGTATTTT; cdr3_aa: CASSRDSHTDTQYF
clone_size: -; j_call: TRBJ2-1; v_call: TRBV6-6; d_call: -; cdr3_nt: TGTGCCAGCAGCCTTACCCACAATGAGCAGTTCTTC; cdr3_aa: CASSLTHNEQFF
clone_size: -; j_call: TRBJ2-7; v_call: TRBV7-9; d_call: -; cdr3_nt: TGTGCCAGCAGCTTATATGGGCCAGGGATTCCCTACGAGCAGTACTTC; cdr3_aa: CASSLYGPGIPYEQYF
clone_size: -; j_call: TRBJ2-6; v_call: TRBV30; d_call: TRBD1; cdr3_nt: TGTGCCTGGAGTGGTCGGGACAGGGGGTTCGGGGCCAACGTCCTGACTTTC; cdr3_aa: CAWSGRDRGFGANVLTF
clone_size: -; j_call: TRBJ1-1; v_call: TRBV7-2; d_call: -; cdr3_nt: TGTGCCAGCAGCCTACGTCCTCAGGACACCTCGGTCGGAGCTTTCTTT; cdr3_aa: CASSLRPQDTSVGAFF
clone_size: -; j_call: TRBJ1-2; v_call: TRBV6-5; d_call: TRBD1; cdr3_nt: TGTGCCAGCAGTTCCAAGGGGGCGAATTTGTATGGCTACACCTTC; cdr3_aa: CASSSKGANLYGYTF
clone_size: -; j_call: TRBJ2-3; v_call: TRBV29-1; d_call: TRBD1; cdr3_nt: TGCAGCGTCCCGATTGACAGGGTAGGAGCAGATACGCAGTATTTT; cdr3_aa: CSVPIDRVGADTQYF
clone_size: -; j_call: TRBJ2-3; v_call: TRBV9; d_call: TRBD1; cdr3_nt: TGTGCCAGCAGCGGGGGACAGTACACAGATACGCAGTATTTT; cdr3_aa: CASSGGQYTDTQYF
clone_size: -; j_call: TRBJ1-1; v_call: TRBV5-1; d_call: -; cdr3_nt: TGCGCCAGCAGCTTGGTGGGAGGCGAAGCTTTCTTT; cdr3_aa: CASSLVGGEAFF
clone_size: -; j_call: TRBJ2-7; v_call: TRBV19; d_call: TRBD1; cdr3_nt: TGTGCCAGTAGTACACCTAGGGGGACAGGAGGCTACGAGCAGTACTTC; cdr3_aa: CASSTPRGTGGYEQYF
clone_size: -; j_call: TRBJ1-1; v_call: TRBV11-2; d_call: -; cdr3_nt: TGTGCCAGCAGCGAATTCGGACTAGCGGTCACTGAAGCTTTCTTT; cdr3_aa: CASSEFGLAVTEAFF
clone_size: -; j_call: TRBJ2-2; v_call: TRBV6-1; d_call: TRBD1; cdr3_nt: TGTGCCAGCAGTGAAGCGGCACAGGGGGCCTGGGAGCTGTTTTTT; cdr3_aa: CASSEAAQGAWELFF
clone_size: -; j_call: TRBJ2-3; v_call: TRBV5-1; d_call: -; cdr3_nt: TGCGCCAGCAGCTTCCAGCATACCACTAGCACAGATACGCAGTATTTT; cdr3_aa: CASSFQHTTSTDTQYF
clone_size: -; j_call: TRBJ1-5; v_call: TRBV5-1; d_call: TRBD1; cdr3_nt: TGCGCCAGCAGCTTGGGACAGGGGGCTCAGCCCCAGCATTTT; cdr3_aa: CASSLGQGAQPQHF
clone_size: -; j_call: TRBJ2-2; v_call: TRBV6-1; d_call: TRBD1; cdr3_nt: TGTGCCAGCAGTGGTGGGGGACAGGGTGCGGGGACCGGGGAGCTGTTTTTT; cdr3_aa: CASSGGGQGAGTGELFF
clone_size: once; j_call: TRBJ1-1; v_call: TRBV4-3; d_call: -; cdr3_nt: TGCGCCAGCAGCCAGACAATGAACACTGAAGCTTTCTTT; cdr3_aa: CASSQTMNTEAFF
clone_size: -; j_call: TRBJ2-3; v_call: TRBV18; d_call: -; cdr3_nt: TGTGCCAGCTCACCCCGGGGGCACGACATAGGGGATACGCAGTATTTT; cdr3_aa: CASSPRGHDIGDTQYF
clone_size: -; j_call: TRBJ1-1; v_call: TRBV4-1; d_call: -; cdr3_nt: TGCGCCAGCAGCCAGACCGGTAGTGCTGAAGCTTTCTTT; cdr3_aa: CASSQTGSAEAFF
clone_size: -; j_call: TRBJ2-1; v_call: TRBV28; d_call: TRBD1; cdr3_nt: TGTGCCAGCAGACCACAGGGGGGACAGTATGAGCAGTTCTTC; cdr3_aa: CASRPQGGQYEQFF
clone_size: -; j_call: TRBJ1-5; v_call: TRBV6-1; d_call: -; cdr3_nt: TGTGCCAGCAGTGATTTGGTAGGGGTCTCCAATCAGCCCCAGCATTTT; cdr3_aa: CASSDLVGVSNQPQHF
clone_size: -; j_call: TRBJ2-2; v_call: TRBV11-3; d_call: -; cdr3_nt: TGTGCCAGCAGCTTAGGAGCCCTAGCGAACACCGGGGAGCTGTTTTTT; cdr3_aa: CASSLGALANTGELFF
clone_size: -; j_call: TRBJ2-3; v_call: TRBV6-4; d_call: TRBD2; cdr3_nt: TGTGCCAGCAGTGGCGGGGGGGCCACAGATACGCAGTATTTT; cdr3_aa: CASSGGGATDTQYF